This TCR beta chain was identified during a study of response to subunit inactivated influenza vaccine. This clonotype was counted a few times. One entry per CDR3 protein, called by TCRdb with MiXCR from the RT-PCR reads. The sample holds about 570,000 distinct CDR3 sequences; around 11% are singletons and the top ten take 11%. This CDR3 spans 18 amino acids. The ends lost 2 bases at V and 5 bases at J; junction bases unmatched: 15. Germline lookup yields CDR1 ENHRY and CDR2 SYGVKD. These data also formed part of another study, on T cells expressing NK-cell markers. That source notes: 5'RACE template switching with UMIs generated TCR beta cDNA. Restriction of sorting to alpha-beta TCR T cells was accomplished in several experiments using an anti-gamma-delta TCR antibody. In several donors, dominant clonotypes made up about 25-60.1% of CD3+CD56-NKG2C+ cells.

The sequencing here drew on PBMCs from blood, taken on the day of vaccination. V and J are TRBV10-3 and TRBJ2-5; 9 bases match TRBD2. This clonotype was sampled from a man aged 45-65 years who received an inactivated influenza vaccine. The CDR3 DNA sequence: TGTGCCATCAGTGAGCCCCAAGGAGTAGCGGGAGATCGGGAGACCCAGTACTTC. Its protein product is CAISEPQGVAGDRETQYF.